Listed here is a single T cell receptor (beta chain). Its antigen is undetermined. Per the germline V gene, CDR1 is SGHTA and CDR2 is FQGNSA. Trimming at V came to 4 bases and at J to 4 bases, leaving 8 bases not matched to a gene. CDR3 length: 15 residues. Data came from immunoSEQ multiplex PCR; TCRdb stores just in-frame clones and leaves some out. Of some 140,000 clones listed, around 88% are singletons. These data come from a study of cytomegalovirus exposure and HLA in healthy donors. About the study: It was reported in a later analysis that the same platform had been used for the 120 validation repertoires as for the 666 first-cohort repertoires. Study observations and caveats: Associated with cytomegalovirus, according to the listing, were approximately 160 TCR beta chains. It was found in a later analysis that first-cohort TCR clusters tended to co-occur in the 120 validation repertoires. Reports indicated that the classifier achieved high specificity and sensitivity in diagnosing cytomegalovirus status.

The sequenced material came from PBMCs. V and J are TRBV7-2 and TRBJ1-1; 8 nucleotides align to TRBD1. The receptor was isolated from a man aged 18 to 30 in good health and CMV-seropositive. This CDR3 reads CASSSRQGRGTEAFF. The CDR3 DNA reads TGTGCCAGCAGCTCTCGACAGGGGAGAGGCACTGAAGCTTTCTTT. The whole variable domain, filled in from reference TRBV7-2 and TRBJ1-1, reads GAGVSQSPSNKVTEKGKDVELRCDPISGHTALYWYRQSLGQGLEFLIYFQGNSAPDKSGLPSDRFSAERTGGSVSTLTIQRTQQEDSAVYLCASSSRQGRGTEAFFGQGTRLTVV.